These 19 T cell receptor beta chains came from one sample sequenced in a study of human T cells and chemical hapten exposure. Time point described: pre-sensitization, week 0. The sample's treatment: therapeutic diphenylcyclopropenone sensitization with weekly scalp DPC. TCRdb re-derived calls from the RACE reads in MiXCR, one entry per CDR3 protein. The table includes 150,000 to 200,000 distinct CDR3 sequences, nearly 30% detected once. Here the sequenced sample was whole blood, taken in connection with sensitization to the hapten diphenylcyclopropenone (DPC). These receptors were taken from a woman in her 30s with alopecia areata. Some clones in this sample may be carry-over from other donors' samples.

The J gene is TRBJ1-2, the V gene TRBV29-1; D may be TRBD1 (5 bases). This CDR3 is built from 13 residues. Germline values: CDR1 SQVTM, CDR2 ANQGSEA. Between the trimmed V and J ends, which lost 4 bases and 8 bases, there was a span of 17 bases. CDR3 sequence (DNA): TGCAGCGTTGTATTTTCGGCAGGGTCAGGCTACACCTTC. The encoded protein is CSVVFSAGSGYTF. Looking up the rest from reference TRBV29-1 and TRBJ1-2 gives the full variable domain: SAVISQKPSRDICQRGTSLTIQCQVDSQVTMMFWYRQQPGQSLTLIATANQGSEATYESGFVIDKFPISRPNLTFSTLTVSNMSPEDSSIYLCSVVFSAGSGYTFGSGTRLTVV.

The J gene is TRBJ2-7, the V gene TRBV11-1; TRBD2 matches at 9 bases. The CDR3 consists of 15 residues. The V and J ends lost 5 bases and 0 bases, in that order; junction bases with no gene match: 5. Germline assignment: CDR1 SGHAT and CDR2 FQDESV (reference sequence). The CDR3 spells CASSPSGGPSYEQYF. The CDR3 DNA sequence: TGTGCCAGCAGCCCGAGCGGGGGGCCCTCCTACGAGCAGTACTTC. Together with reference TRBV11-1 and TRBJ2-7, the CDR3 gives the full variable domain: EAEVAQSPRYKITEKSQAVAFWCDPISGHATLYWYRQILGQGPELLVQFQDESVVDDSQLPKDRFSAERLKGVDSTLKIQPAELGDSAMYLCASSPSGGPSYEQYFGPGTRLTVT.

The chain has TRBV28 and TRBJ1-1; tentatively, D is TRBD1 (5 bases). CDR1 MDHEN and CDR2 SYDVKM come from the germline V gene. CDR3 length equals 14 residues. The V and J ends lost 3 bases and 6 bases respectively, with 14 bases between them. Here the CDR3 DNA reads TGTGCCAGCAGTTTCTCAGGGAATTTCGCTGAAGCTTTCTTT. Protein: CASSFSGNFAEAFF.

This clonotype appeared a few times. The genes are TRBV7-2 and TRBJ2-7; 8 bases agree with TRBD2. V lost 1 base and J lost 4; bases outside the gene matches: 3. CDR1 SGHTA and CDR2 FQGNSA come from the germline V gene. The CDR3 spans 14 residues. CDR3: CASSLGLASYEQYF. The CDR3 nucleotides read TGTGCCAGCAGCTTAGGACTAGCGAGTTACGAGCAGTACTTC.

The chain uses TRBV7-2 and TRBJ2-5, with TRBD2 as a possible D gene (6 bases). CDR1 is SGHTA, CDR2 FQGNSA, per germline. The CDR3 length is 15 residues. V lost 3 bases and J 1 base, leaving 12 bases between the germline ends. CDR3 sequence reads: CASSFVVGGQETQYF. CDR3 DNA sequence: TGTGCCAGCAGCTTCGTGGTGGGGGGCCAAGAGACCCAGTACTTC.

DNA of the CDR3: TGTGCCAGCCGGAGGGGGACCGACCGGCTCGAGCAGTACTTC. Residues: CASRRGTDRLEQYF. V gene TRBV12-3 or TRBV12-4 combines with J gene TRBJ2-7; D possibly matches TRBD1 or TRBD2 (6 bases each). The CDR3 sequence is 14 residues long. The V end lost 8 bases, the J end lost 6 bases, and 20 bases lay between the germline ends.

Only a few counts were recorded for this clonotype. V is TRBV9 and J is TRBJ2-7; a weak D match, TRBD2 (6 bases). This CDR3 is built from 14 residues. Trimming removed 0 bases from V and 3 bases from J, with 10 bases in between. Per the germline V gene, CDR1 is SGDLS and CDR2 is YYNGEE. The CDR3 reads CASSVATGDYEQYF. The CDR3 region has the DNA TGTGCCAGCAGCGTAGCTACGGGAGACTACGAGCAGTACTTC.

This clonotype appeared a few times. This chain joins TRBV5-8 and TRBJ2-5; 7 bases are a match to TRBD2. V lost 1 base, J lost 5 bases, and 5 bases stayed unmatched. This CDR3 has 14 residues. Germline CDR1 reads SGHTS; CDR2 reads YDEGEE. Here the CDR3 reads CASSLTSDTETQYF. Here the CDR3 DNA reads TGTGCCAGCAGCTTGACTAGCGATACCGAGACCCAGTACTTC.

In this sample, this clonotype turned up a few times. The chain joins TRBV5-1 to TRBJ2-5; D is perhaps TRBD1 or TRBD2 (5 bases each). The CDR3 runs 15 residues. Germline CDR1 and CDR2: SGHRS and YFSETQ. V lost 1 base and J lost 0, with 10 bases in between. CDR3 bases: TGCGCCAGCAGCTTGCGGGGCTTGAACCAAGAGACCCAGTACTTC. This gives the protein CASSLRGLNQETQYF.

This clonotype was picked up a small number of times. The V and J genes are TRBV7-2 and TRBJ2-3, with D perhaps matching TRBD2 (6 bases). V gave up 4 bases and J gave up 2 bases, with 13 bases separating them. CDR1 and CDR2 from the germline V gene are SGHTA and FQGNSA. CDR3 length: 15 amino acids. CDR3 coding DNA: TGTGCCAGCAGCTCCGGGACTTTCTACACAGATACGCAGTATTTT. This translates into CASSSGTFYTDTQYF.

The table lists this clonotype with a few counts. The chain uses TRBV6-2 or TRBV6-3 and TRBJ1-2; D remains unclear. The CDR3 covers 14 residues. Deletions cut 5 bases from V and 2 bases from J, with 12 bases between. Germline CDR1 and CDR2: MNHEY and SVGEGT. As DNA, the CDR3 is TGTGCCAGCAGTCGGAGGACGGGGAACTATGGCTACACCTTC. This translates into CASSRRTGNYGYTF.

The J gene is TRBJ1-1, the V gene TRBV28, with D tentatively TRBD1 (5 bases). Germline V lookup: CDR1 MDHEN, CDR2 SYDVKM. The CDR3 contains 14 residues. Trimming removed 6 bases at V and 0 bases at J, with 11 bases between. This CDR3 is CASSRHRMNTEAFF. The CDR3 DNA is TGTGCCAGCAGCCGCCACAGGATGAACACTGAAGCTTTCTTT.

The CDR3 region is CASSSGQPNQPQHF. The DNA of the CDR3 is TGTGCCAGCAGCTCTGGACAGCCTAATCAGCCCCAGCATTTT. The genes are TRBV11-2 and TRBJ1-5; maybe TRBD1 (6 bases). This CDR3 is 14 amino acids long. Trimming took off 4 bases at V and 4 bases at J, with 11 bases between the two ends. The germline V gene has CDR1 SGHAT and CDR2 FQNNGV.

This clonotype was counted only a few times. The rearrangement uses TRBV29-1 and TRBJ2-3; TRBD1 might be the D (5 bases). Trimming removed 3 bases at V and 2 bases at J, with 9 bases between. Germline CDR1 SQVTM, CDR2 ANQGSEA. CDR3 length: 13 amino acids. CDR3 region: CSVDTRDTDTQYF. Written as DNA, the CDR3 is TGCAGCGTTGATACCAGGGACACAGATACGCAGTATTTT.

The chain links TRBV7-9 to TRBJ2-2; 9 bases line up with TRBD1. Germline-derived CDR1 and CDR2 are SEHNR and FQNEAQ (reference sequence). The CDR3 spans 17 residues. Trimming removed 3 bases from V and 7 bases from J; junction bases left unmatched: 12. The CDR3 DNA follows: TGTGCCAGCAGCTTTGGCGGGACAGGGCATGGAGGCGGGGAGCTGTTTTTT. Translation: CASSFGGTGHGGGELFF.

This chain connects TRBV20-1 to TRBJ2-2; TRBD2 aligns across 11 bases. The CDR3 extends over 17 amino acids. From germline, CDR1 is DFQATT and CDR2 SNEGSKA (reference sequence). V gave up 1 base and J gave up 6 bases; unmatched junction bases: 10. The DNA for the CDR3 is TGCAGTGCTAGAGTTAGCGGGAGGGGATTCGCAGCCGGGGAGCTGTTTTTT. Residues: CSARVSGRGFAAGELFF.

The genes are TRBV7-2 and TRBJ1-1; no clear D gene. The CDR3 length is 11 residues. Looked up from germline, CDR1 is SGHTA and CDR2 is FQGNSA. V lost 5 bases and J 10 bases, leaving 11 bases between the germline ends. This CDR3 reads CASSDIPLAFF. CDR3 DNA: TGTGCCAGCAGCGATATACCCCTAGCTTTCTTT.

The chain couples TRBV5-6 to TRBJ2-4, with D possibly called TRBD1 or TRBD2 (5 bases each). The V gene lost 0 bases and the J gene lost 4 bases, with 11 bases spanning the gap. The CDR3 extends over 15 amino acids. The germline V gene encodes CDR1 SGHDT and CDR2 YYEEEE. CDR3 coding DNA: TGTGCCAGCAGCTTGGCCGGGACCGCAAAAAACATTCAGTACTTC. Translation: CASSLAGTAKNIQYF.

This clonotype was detected a few times. The V call is TRBV24-1, the J call TRBJ2-1; perhaps TRBD2 as D (6 bases). V gave up 5 bases and J gave up 5 bases, with 15 bases separating them. This CDR3 comprises 15 residues. Germline-derived CDR1 and CDR2 are KGHDR and SFDVKD. CDR3 sequence reads: CATSGYGTANNEQFF. In nucleotides, the CDR3 is TGTGCCACCAGTGGGTACGGGACTGCTAACAATGAGCAGTTCTTC.